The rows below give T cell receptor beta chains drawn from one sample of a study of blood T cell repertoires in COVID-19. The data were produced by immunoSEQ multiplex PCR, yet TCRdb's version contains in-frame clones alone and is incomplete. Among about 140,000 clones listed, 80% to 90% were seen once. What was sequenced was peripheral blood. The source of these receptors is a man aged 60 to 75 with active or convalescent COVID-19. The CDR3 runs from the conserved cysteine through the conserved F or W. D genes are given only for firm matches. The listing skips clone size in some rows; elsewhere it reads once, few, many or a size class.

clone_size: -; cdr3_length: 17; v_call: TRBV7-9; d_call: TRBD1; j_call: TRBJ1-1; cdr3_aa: CASSSYRDRGSNTEAFF; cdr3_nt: TGTGCCAGCAGCTCTTACCGGGACAGGGGATCGAACACTGAAGCTTTCTTT
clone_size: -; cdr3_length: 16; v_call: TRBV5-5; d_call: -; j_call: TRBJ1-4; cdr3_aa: CASSAGHNRHNEELFF; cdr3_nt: TGTGCCAGCAGCGCCGGACACAACAGACATAATGAAGAACTGTTTTTT
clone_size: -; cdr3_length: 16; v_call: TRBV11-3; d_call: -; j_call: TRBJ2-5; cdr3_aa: CASSLVSGSASETQYF; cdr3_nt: TGTGCCAGCAGCTTAGTATCGGGGTCCGCGTCGGAGACCCAGTACTTC
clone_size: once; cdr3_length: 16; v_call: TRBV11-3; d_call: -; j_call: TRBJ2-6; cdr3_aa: CASSFAGSTGANVLTF; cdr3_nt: TGTGCCAGCAGCTTCGCAGGGTCAACGGGGGCCAACGTCCTGACTTTC
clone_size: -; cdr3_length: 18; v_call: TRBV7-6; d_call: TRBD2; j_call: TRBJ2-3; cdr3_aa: CASSLIGPAGGSTDTQYF; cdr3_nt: TGTGCCAGCAGCTTAATCGGCCCGGCGGGGGGGAGCACAGATACGCAGTATTTT
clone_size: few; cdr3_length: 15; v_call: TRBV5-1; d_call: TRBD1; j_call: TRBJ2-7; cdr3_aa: CASSLVTGSSYEQYF; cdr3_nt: TGCGCCAGCAGCTTGGTGACAGGGAGCTCCTACGAGCAGTACTTC
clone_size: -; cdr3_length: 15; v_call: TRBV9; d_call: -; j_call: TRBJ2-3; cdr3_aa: CASSVGGDLRDTQYF; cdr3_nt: TGTGCCAGCAGCGTAGGAGGCGACCTCCGGGATACGCAGTATTTT
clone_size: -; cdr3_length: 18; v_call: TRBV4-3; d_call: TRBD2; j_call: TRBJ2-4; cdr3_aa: CASSQEGLAEGAKNIQYF; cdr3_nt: TGCGCCAGCAGCCAAGAAGGACTAGCGGAGGGGGCCAAAAACATTCAGTACTTC
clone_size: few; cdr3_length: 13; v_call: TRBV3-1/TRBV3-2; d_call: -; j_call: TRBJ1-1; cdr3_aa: CASSRTEGTEAFF; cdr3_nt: TGTGCCAGCAGCCGGACGGAGGGTACTGAAGCTTTCTTT
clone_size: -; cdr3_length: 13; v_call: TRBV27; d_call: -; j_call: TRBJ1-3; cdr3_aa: CASAPATGNTIYF; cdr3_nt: TGTGCCAGCGCACCAGCGACTGGAAACACCATATATTTT
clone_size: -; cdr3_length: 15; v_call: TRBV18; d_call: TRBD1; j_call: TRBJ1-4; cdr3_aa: CASSPTGVTNEKLFF; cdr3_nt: TGTGCCAGCTCACCAACAGGGGTAACTAATGAAAAACTGTTTTTT
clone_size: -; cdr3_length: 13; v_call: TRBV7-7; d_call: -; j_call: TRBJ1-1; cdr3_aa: CASSLQMNTEAFF; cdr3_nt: TGTGCTAGCAGCTTGCAGATGAACACTGAAGCTTTCTTT
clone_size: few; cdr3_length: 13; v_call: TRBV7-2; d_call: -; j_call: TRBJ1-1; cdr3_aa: CASSRQTNTEAFF; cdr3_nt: TGTGCCAGCAGTAGACAGACGAACACTGAAGCTTTCTTT
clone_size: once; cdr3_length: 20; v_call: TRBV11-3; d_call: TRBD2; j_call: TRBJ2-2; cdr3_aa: CASSYPDLAGGLTNTGELFF; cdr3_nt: TGTGCCAGCAGTTATCCAGACCTAGCGGGGGGCCTTACGAACACCGGGGAGCTGTTTTTT
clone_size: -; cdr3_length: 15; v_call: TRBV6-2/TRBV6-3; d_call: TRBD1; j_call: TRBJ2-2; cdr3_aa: CASSYRDRDTGELFF; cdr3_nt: TGTGCCAGCAGTTATCGGGACAGGGACACCGGGGAGCTGTTTTTT
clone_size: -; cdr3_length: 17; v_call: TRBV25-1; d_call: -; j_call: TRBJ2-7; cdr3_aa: CASSEFVGQGYSYEQYF; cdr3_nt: TGTGCCAGCAGTGAATTTGTGGGGCAGGGTTACTCCTACGAGCAGTACTTC
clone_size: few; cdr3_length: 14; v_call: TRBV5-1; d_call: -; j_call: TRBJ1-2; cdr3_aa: CASSAGDTSYGYTF; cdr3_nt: TGCGCCAGCAGCGCGGGGGACACCTCTTATGGCTACACCTTC
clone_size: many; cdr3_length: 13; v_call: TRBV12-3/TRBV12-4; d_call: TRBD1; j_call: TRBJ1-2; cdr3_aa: CASSSDRNYGYTF; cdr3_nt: TGTGCCAGCAGCTCGGACAGGAACTATGGCTACACCTTC
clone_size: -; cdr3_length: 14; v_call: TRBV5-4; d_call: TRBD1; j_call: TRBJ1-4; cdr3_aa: CASSIGPGGPKLFF; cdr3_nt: TGTGCCAGCAGCATCGGGCCAGGGGGGCCAAAACTGTTTTTT
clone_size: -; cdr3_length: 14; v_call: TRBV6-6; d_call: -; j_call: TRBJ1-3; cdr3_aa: CASRQPNSGNTIYF; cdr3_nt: TGTGCCAGCAGACAACCGAACTCTGGAAACACCATATATTTT
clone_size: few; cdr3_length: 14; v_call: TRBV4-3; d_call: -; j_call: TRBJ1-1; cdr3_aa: CASSLGGGSTEAFF; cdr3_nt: TGCGCCAGCAGCCTAGGTGGGGGCTCCACTGAAGCTTTCTTT
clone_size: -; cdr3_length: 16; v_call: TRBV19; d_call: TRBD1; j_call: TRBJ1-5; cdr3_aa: CASSVDRGRGYQPQHF; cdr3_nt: TGTGCCAGTAGTGTAGACAGGGGGCGCGGGTATCAGCCCCAGCATTTT
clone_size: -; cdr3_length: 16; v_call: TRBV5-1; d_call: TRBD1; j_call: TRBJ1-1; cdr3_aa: CASSLPGTGGGTEAFF; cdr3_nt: TGCGCCAGCAGCCTCCCCGGGACAGGGGGTGGGACTGAAGCTTTCTTT
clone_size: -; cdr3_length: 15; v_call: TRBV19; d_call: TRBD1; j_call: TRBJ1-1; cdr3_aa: CASSARQGWGTEAFF; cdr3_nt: TGTGCCAGTAGTGCCAGACAGGGTTGGGGCACTGAAGCTTTCTTT
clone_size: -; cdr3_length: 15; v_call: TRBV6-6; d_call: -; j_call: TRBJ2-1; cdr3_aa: CASSLSGGAVNEQFF; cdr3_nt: TGTGCCAGCAGTTTATCGGGTGGCGCGGTCAATGAGCAGTTCTTC
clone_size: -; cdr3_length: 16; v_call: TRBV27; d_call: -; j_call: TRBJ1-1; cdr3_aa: CASSQSRAYFSTEAFF; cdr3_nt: TGTGCCAGCAGCCAGTCCAGGGCGTATTTCTCCACTGAAGCTTTCTTT
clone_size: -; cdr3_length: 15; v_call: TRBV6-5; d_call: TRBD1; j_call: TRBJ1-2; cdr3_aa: CASRFTLEAGGGYTF; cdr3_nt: TGTGCCAGCAGATTTACCCTCGAGGCAGGGGGCGGCTACACCTTC
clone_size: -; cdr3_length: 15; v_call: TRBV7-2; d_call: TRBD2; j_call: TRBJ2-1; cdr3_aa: CASSFAASGGAEQFF; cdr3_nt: TGTGCCAGCAGCTTCGCCGCTAGCGGGGGTGCTGAGCAGTTCTTC
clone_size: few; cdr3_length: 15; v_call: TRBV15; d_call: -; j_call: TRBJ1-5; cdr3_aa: CATSRDGGLGMTQHF; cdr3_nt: TGTGCCACCAGCAGAGATGGGGGCCTGGGAATGACCCAGCATTTT
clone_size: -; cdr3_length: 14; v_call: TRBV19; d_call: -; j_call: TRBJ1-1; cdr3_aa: CASFPGPRGSEAFF; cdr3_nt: TGTGCCAGTTTCCCAGGCCCGCGGGGCAGTGAAGCTTTCTTT
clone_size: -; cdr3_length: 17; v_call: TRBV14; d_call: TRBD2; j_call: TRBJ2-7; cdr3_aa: CASSQLSSGGISYEQYF; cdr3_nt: TGTGCCAGCAGCCAACTCTCTAGCGGGGGGATCTCCTACGAGCAGTACTTC
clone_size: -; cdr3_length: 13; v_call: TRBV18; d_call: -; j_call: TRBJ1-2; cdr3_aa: CASSPLATEGYTF; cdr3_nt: TGTGCCAGCTCACCACTGGCGACTGAGGGCTACACCTTC
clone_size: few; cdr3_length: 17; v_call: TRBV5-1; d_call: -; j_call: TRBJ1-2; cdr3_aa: CASSLAGNSMVNYGYTF; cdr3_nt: TGCGCCAGCAGCTTAGCCGGGAACAGTATGGTGAACTATGGCTACACCTTC
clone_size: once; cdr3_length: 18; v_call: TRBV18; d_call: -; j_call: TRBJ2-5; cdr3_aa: CASSPRETTGRSQETQYF; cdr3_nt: TGTGCCAGCTCACCACGGGAGACGACTGGCAGAAGCCAAGAGACCCAGTACTTC
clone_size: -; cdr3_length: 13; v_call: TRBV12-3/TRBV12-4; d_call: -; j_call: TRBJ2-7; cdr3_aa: CASSFGQSYEQYF; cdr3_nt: TGTGCCAGCAGTTTTGGGCAGTCCTACGAGCAGTACTTC
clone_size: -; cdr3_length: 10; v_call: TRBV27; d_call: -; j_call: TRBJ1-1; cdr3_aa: CASSFPGAFF; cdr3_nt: TGTGCCAGCAGTTTTCCAGGAGCTTTCTTT